This T cell receptor beta chain is drawn from a study of T cells expressing NK-cell markers. Study at large: Underlying the TCR beta repertoires were sorted CD3+CD56+NKG2C+, CD3+CD56+NKG2C- and CD3+CD56-NKG2C+ T cells. The study sequenced eight donors, seven HCMV-seropositive and one seronegative. Findings of the study overall: In a few donors, dominant clonotypes made up roughly 28.3-65% of CD3+CD56-NKG2C+ cells. Among CD8+ T cells from five or six donors, dominant NKG2C+ clonotypes accounted for about 1.0-7.0%.

No DNA is given; TCRdb re-called the 5' RACE reads and lists each CDR3 protein once. The listing contains approximately 110,000 distinct CDR3 sequences. There are 18 residues in the CDR3. Germline V gene lookup returns CDR1 SGHRS and CDR2 YFSETQ. Concerning this clonotype: Its antigen is unidentified.

The TCR comes from a woman aged 18 to 75 in good health. What was sequenced was blood T cells: a sorted CD56 or NKG2C T cell subset, CD4+ or CD8+ T cells, or bulk PBMC T cells (not recorded which). This chain joins TRBV5-1 and TRBJ2-2; checking the TCRdb D call of TRBD2 is not possible without DNA. The CDR3 sequence: CASSPYIVDYSNTGELFF. The complete variable domain, with remaining parts taken from reference TRBV5-1 and TRBJ2-2, reads KAGVTQTPRYLIKTRGQQVTLSCSPISGHRSVSWYQQTPGQGLQFLFEYFSETQRNKGNFPGRFSGRQFSNSRSEMNVSTLELGDSALYLCASSPYIVDYSNTGELFFGEGSRLTVL.